Each of the 13 T cell receptor beta chains below was sequenced from the same sample in a study of beta chain features in type 1 diabetes (dated by TCRdb to between 2017 and 2018). To prepare the library, the immunoSEQ multiplex PCR assay was applied. The High Capacity cDNA Reverse Transcription Kit was used to reverse transcribe all of the isolated RNA, meaning that expressed TCRB transcripts were what got sequenced. TCRdb took this table from immuneACCESS and kept in-frame rearrangements with V and J called. Such tables lack part of the clones; where checked against another copy, unresolved V genes explain under half of the gap, and the rest is unexplained. In all, the sample holds about 320,000 clones, and 12% to 15% of those were seen once. Jointly, the top ten make up over 5% of the sample. The sample consisted of central memory CD4+ T cells from blood. These receptors originate from a man aged 25-45 years in good health.

This clone was counted between two and nine times. V is TRBV11-3 and J is TRBJ2-1, with 7 bases identical to TRBD1. The V and J ends lost 0 bases and 3 bases, in that order; junction bases with no gene match: 8. CDR1 is SGHNT and CDR2 is YENEEA in the germline V gene. This CDR3 comprises 17 residues. The CDR3 here is CASSLDIGGQDYNEQFF. CDR3 DNA: TGTGCCAGCAGCTTAGATATCGGTGGACAGGACTACAATGAGCAGTTCTTC.

The V and J genes are TRBV6-6 and TRBJ2-5; D may be TRBD2 (7 bases). Germline V lookup: CDR1 MNHNY, CDR2 SVGAGI (reference sequence). CDR3 size: 14 residues. V was trimmed by 10 bases and J by 3 bases, leaving 18 bases between them. The CDR3 bases are TGTGCCACAAAAAGGGGGGGTACCAAAGAGACCCAGTACTTC. Its protein product is CATKRGGTKETQYF.

There are a few counts of this clone. The rearrangement links TRBV5-6 to TRBJ2-7; D may be TRBD2 (6 bases). Germline V gene lookup returns CDR1 SGHDT and CDR2 YYEEEE. This CDR3 is built from 14 residues. The germline V and J ends were trimmed by 2 bases and 0 bases, with 9 bases remaining between them. As DNA, the CDR3 is TGTGCCAGCAGCTTTGGGAGGAGCTCCTACGAGCAGTACTTC. It yields the protein CASSFGRSSYEQYF.

J is TRBJ2-7 and V is TRBV7-2; D uncertain. CDR1 and CDR2 from the germline V gene are SGHTA and FQGNSA. The CDR3 runs 13 residues. The ends were cut back, 4 bases at V and 3 bases at J, with 10 bases in the middle. CDR3 region: CASSSLSGYEQYF. The CDR3 DNA is TGTGCCAGCAGCTCCCTATCGGGCTACGAGCAGTACTTC.

The rearrangement joins TRBV7-2 to TRBJ1-2, with D unclear. Trimming stripped 1 base from V and 2 bases from J, with 2 bases between. CDR3 length equals 12 residues. Germline V CDR1 and CDR2: SGHTA, FQGNSA. The CDR3 DNA reads as TGTGCCAGCAGCTTAGAGAACTATGGCTACACCTTC. Translated: CASSLENYGYTF.

In this sample, this clone turned up a few times. The chain has TRBV9 and TRBJ1-4, with 7 bases matching TRBD1. Germline-derived CDR1 and CDR2 are SGDLS and YYNGEE. The CDR3 runs 15 residues. J gave up 8 bases and V 0 bases, and 7 bases lay outside the gene matches. The CDR3 DNA reads as TGTGCCAGCAGCGTAGAAAGGGGGCGCCGGGAAAAACTGTTTTTT. It is translated as CASSVERGRREKLFF.

This clone showed up just a few times. V usage is TRBV30 and J usage is TRBJ1-4; D gene ambiguous. The CDR3 runs to 13 residues. The V gene's germline CDR1 is GTSNPN and CDR2 SVGIG (reference sequence). The V and J ends lost 3 bases and 7 bases respectively, with 12 bases between them. This CDR3 is CAWRPREAEKLFF. The CDR3 bases are TGTGCCTGGAGACCCCGGGAGGCTGAAAAACTGTTTTTT.

The chain carries TRBV2 and TRBJ1-3; TRBD1 agrees at 9 bases. J gave up 1 base and V 6 bases, and 10 bases lay outside the gene matches. The V gene's germline CDR1 is SNHLY and CDR2 FYNNEI. CDR3 length: 17 amino acids. CDR3 in DNA: TGTGCCAGCAGCATCCAGGGGACAGGGTTTTCTGGAAACACCATATATTTT. Translating gives CASSIQGTGFSGNTIYF.

The chain couples TRBV9 to TRBJ1-4; tentatively, D is TRBD1 (6 bases). The V end was cut by 1 base, the J end by 8 bases, with 15 bases between. The CDR3 has 15 amino acids. CDR1 SGDLS and CDR2 YYNGEE come from the germline V gene. The CDR3 DNA reads as TGTGCCAGCAGCGTAAACCCGGTAACAGGGGAAAAACTGTTTTTT. Translated: CASSVNPVTGEKLFF.

V gene TRBV30 combines with J gene TRBJ2-3; 7 bases map to TRBD1. The CDR3 contains 16 residues. V dropped 3 bases and J dropped 0; count of bases not matched to a gene: 9. Germline CDR1 GTSNPN, CDR2 SVGIG (reference sequence). CDR3 coding DNA: TGTGCCTGGAGGACGGGGACAGCGGTAAGCACAGATACGCAGTATTTT. Protein sequence: CAWRTGTAVSTDTQYF.

This chain uses TRBV6-6 with TRBJ2-1; 11 bases are shared with TRBD2. The junction had 6 bases not matched to a gene; V was cut back by 7 bases and J by 4 bases. The CDR3 covers 15 residues. The germline V gene has CDR1 MNHNY and CDR2 SVGAGI (reference sequence). CDR3 region: CASIHSGGAYNEQFF. The CDR3 bases are TGTGCCAGCATTCATAGCGGGGGGGCATACAATGAGCAGTTCTTC.

The sample holds a few counts of this clone. The CDR3 reads CASSFRYEQYF. CDR3 coding DNA: TGTGCCAGCAGTTTTCGATACGAGCAGTACTTC. The chain combines TRBV6-1 with TRBJ2-7; no reliable D call. The germline V gene encodes CDR1 MNHNS and CDR2 SASEGT. The CDR3 totals 11 residues. V was shortened by 5 bases and J by 4 bases, with 6 bases between the two germline ends.

The chain recombines TRBV19 with TRBJ2-5; D ambiguous. V shed 5 bases and J shed 2 bases, with 15 bases lying between them. The V gene's germline CDR1 is LNHDA and CDR2 SQIVND (reference sequence). This CDR3 contains 15 residues. The DNA for the CDR3 is TGTGCCAGTAGTTCCCGACTCACTAAGCAAGAGACCCAGTACTTC. This gives the protein CASSSRLTKQETQYF.